Relative to its sample, the clone carrying this T cell receptor beta chain is medium-sized. Its antigen is not known. The source of the sample is a study of OX40 agonist ivuxolimab in advanced cancers. Study conclusions and caveats: The specificity for antigen of the expanded peripheral T cells was not determined.

Libraries were prepared by immunoSEQ multiplex PCR; TCRdb keeps only in-frame clonotypes and omits some of them. Seen here are under 20,000 clones, 50% to 75% observed once, and the top ten hold around 8.4%. Per the germline V gene, CDR1 is SGDLS and CDR2 is YYNGEE. V lost 4 bases and J lost 3, with 11 bases in between. This CDR3 contains 13 residues. The sequence was collected from an adult with an advanced solid tumor such as melanoma, head and neck, liver or kidney cancer. The chain uses TRBV9 and TRBJ2-7, with D perhaps TRBD1 (5 bases). Specimen: CD4+ or CD8+ T cells sorted from blood, collected in a trial of the OX40 agonist ivuxolimab. Here the CDR3 reads CASSSGQGYEQYF. In DNA form, the CDR3 reads TGTGCCAGCAGCTCCGGACAAGGCTACGAGCAGTACTTC.